This TCR beta chain is drawn from a study of identifying expanded T cells in peripheral blood. Whole-study results and caveats: Over approximately two and four weeks, about 15 and 19 clones changed, versus roughly 1.2 between replicates.

Regarding this clone: Its antigen is unidentified.

Healthy donors had no documented immune events, such as infections, while sampled. Measured with immunoSEQ multiplex PCR; TCRdb has only the in-frame clones, and not every one. In the table there are tens of thousands of clones, 89% of which are singletons. Germline CDR1 is MNHEY and CDR2 is SVGAGI. CDR3 length equals 14 residues. V was trimmed by 2 bases and J by 6 bases, leaving 14 bases between them. Sequencing was carried out using blood. This rearrangement joins TRBV6-5 to TRBJ2-7; the D gene is possibly TRBD2 (6 bases). The receptor comes from a person aged 18-70 years in good health. CDR3 in DNA: TGTGCCAGCAGTTACGTTGCGGGGACGTCCGAGCAGTACTTC. It encodes CASSYVAGTSEQYF.